Listed here are 3 T cell receptor beta chains from one sample, sequenced in a study of cytomegalovirus exposure and HLA in healthy donors. The PCR had 60 Vbeta and 13 Jbeta primers. Clones were read by immunoSEQ multiplex PCR, and TCRdb kept only the in-frame ones, dropping some. Among some 210,000 clones listed, about 83% were seen once. Sequencing was carried out using PBMCs. These receptors came from a woman aged 45-65 years in good health and CMV-seropositive.

The rearrangement joins TRBV5-4 to TRBJ2-2; D ambiguous. This CDR3 comprises 16 residues. V gave up 0 bases and J gave up 1 base, with 10 bases separating them. The germline gives CDR1 SGHNT, CDR2 YYREEE (reference sequence). The CDR3 DNA reads TGTGCCAGCAGCTTGGCAGCAGGTCAGAACACCGGGGAGCTGTTTTTT. Its protein is CASSLAAGQNTGELFF. Looking up the rest from reference TRBV5-4 and TRBJ2-2 gives the full variable domain: ETGVTQSPTHLIKTRGQQVTLRCSSQSGHNTVSWYQQALGQGPQFIFQYYREEENGRGNFPPRFSGLQFPNYSSELNVNALELDDSALYLCASSLAAGQNTGELFFGEGSRLTVL.

The V gene is TRBV28, the J gene TRBJ1-6, with 7 bases identical to TRBD1. With V trimmed by 7 bases and J by 10 bases, 7 bases remained unmatched. The CDR3 loop spans 13 amino acids. Germline V gene sequence: CDR1 MDHEN, CDR2 SYDVKM. CDR3 nucleotide sequence: TGTGCCAGCAAGGTTCGAGGGGGCTCACCCCTCCACTTT. Translation gives CASKVRGGSPLHF. Full variable domain (remainder filled in from reference TRBV28 and TRBJ1-6): DVKVTQSSRYLVKRTGEKVFLECVQDMDHENMFWYRQDPGLGLRLIYFSYDVKMKEKGDIPEGYSVSREKKERFSLILESASTNQTSMYLCASKVRGGSPLHFGNGTRLTVT.

The chain employs TRBV6-1 and TRBJ2-2; TRBD2 matches 8 bases. This CDR3 is 15 amino acids long. CDR1 and CDR2 from the germline V gene are MNHNS and SASEGT. J lost 1 base, V lost 7 bases, and 5 bases had no gene match. The CDR3 coding sequence is TGTGCCAGCATGTCGGGGGGGGTGAACACCGGGGAGCTGTTTTTT. It specifies CASMSGGVNTGELFF.